This is a list of T cell receptor beta chains from one sample in a study of blood T cell repertoires in COVID-19. The table came from immunoSEQ multiplex PCR; TCRdb's copy has only in-frame clones and leaves some out. The sample carries about 240,000 clones, 87% recorded once. Sequencing was carried out using peripheral blood. These receptors originate from a man between 60 and 70 years old who had recovered from COVID-19. Each CDR3 is given with its conserved first and last residue. The order of the fields is D gene, J gene, clone size, V gene, CDR3 protein, CDR3 DNA. A D gene is named only where the DNA matches it firmly. Size is omitted from some rows. Given values are once, few, many or a class for expanded clones.

d_gene: -; j_gene: TRBJ2-1; abundance: -; v_gene: TRBV10-2; CDR3aa: CASSVDSSYNEQFF; CDR3nt: TGCGCCAGCAGTGTGGACAGCTCCTACAATGAGCAGTTCTTC
d_gene: -; j_gene: TRBJ2-7; abundance: -; v_gene: TRBV7-2; CDR3aa: CASSLGGSGGLHEQYF; CDR3nt: TGTGCCAGCAGCTTGGGAGGGTCAGGGGGCCTCCACGAGCAGTACTTC
d_gene: -; j_gene: TRBJ1-4; abundance: once; v_gene: TRBV5-1; CDR3aa: CASSSGLMNEKLFF; CDR3nt: TGCGCCAGCAGCTCGGGACTGATGAATGAAAAACTGTTTTTT
d_gene: -; j_gene: TRBJ2-3; abundance: -; v_gene: TRBV5-4; CDR3aa: CASSPDYTGTDTQYF; CDR3nt: TGTGCCAGCAGCCCAGATTATACAGGCACAGATACGCAGTATTTT
d_gene: -; j_gene: TRBJ2-1; abundance: -; v_gene: TRBV28; CDR3aa: CASRRSLGGEQFF; CDR3nt: TGTGCCAGCAGGCGGTCGCTCGGAGGTGAGCAGTTCTTC
d_gene: TRBD1; j_gene: TRBJ1-2; abundance: -; v_gene: TRBV5-1; CDR3aa: CASSLGPDRSPSYGYTF; CDR3nt: TGCGCCAGCAGCTTGGGTCCGGACAGGTCCCCTAGCTATGGCTACACCTTC
d_gene: TRBD2; j_gene: TRBJ2-4; abundance: -; v_gene: TRBV4-2; CDR3aa: CASSQGLAGGIQYF; CDR3nt: TGTGCCAGCAGCCAAGGCCTAGCGGGGGGGATTCAGTACTTC
d_gene: TRBD1; j_gene: TRBJ2-7; abundance: -; v_gene: TRBV6-5; CDR3aa: CASRPSGTGGYEQYF; CDR3nt: TGTGCCAGCAGACCATCGGGGACAGGGGGCTACGAGCAGTACTTC
d_gene: -; j_gene: TRBJ2-2; abundance: -; v_gene: TRBV27; CDR3aa: CASSLSRLGVGELFF; CDR3nt: TGTGCCAGCAGTTTATCGCGGCTAGGGGTCGGGGAGCTGTTTTTT
d_gene: TRBD1; j_gene: TRBJ1-2; abundance: few; v_gene: TRBV19; CDR3aa: CASSSTRGLRGYTF; CDR3nt: TGTGCCAGTAGTTCAACCAGGGGGCTGAGGGGCTACACCTTC
d_gene: TRBD1; j_gene: TRBJ1-2; abundance: -; v_gene: TRBV2; CDR3aa: CASSGRTGYGYTF; CDR3nt: TGTGCCAGCAGTGGGCGGACAGGGTATGGCTACACCTTC
d_gene: -; j_gene: TRBJ2-5; abundance: -; v_gene: TRBV29-1; CDR3aa: CSVEDALGTQYF; CDR3nt: TGCAGCGTTGAAGATGCCCTCGGGACCCAGTACTTC
d_gene: -; j_gene: TRBJ2-2; abundance: -; v_gene: TRBV6-5; CDR3aa: CASRDTAGTGELFF; CDR3nt: TGTGCCAGCCGGGACACCGCGGGCACCGGGGAGCTGTTTTTT
d_gene: TRBD2; j_gene: TRBJ2-1; abundance: -; v_gene: TRBV5-5; CDR3aa: CASSFSGGGYNEQFF; CDR3nt: TGTGCCAGCAGCTTTAGCGGGGGTGGGTACAATGAGCAGTTCTTC
d_gene: TRBD2; j_gene: TRBJ2-3; abundance: few; v_gene: TRBV19; CDR3aa: CASSGGLAGVPQTDTQYF; CDR3nt: TGTGCCAGTAGTGGGGGGCTAGCGGGGGTCCCTCAGACAGATACGCAGTATTTT
d_gene: TRBD1; j_gene: TRBJ1-1; abundance: -; v_gene: TRBV7-9; CDR3aa: CASSTGGTEAFF; CDR3nt: TGTGCCAGCAGCACAGGGGGCACTGAAGCTTTCTTT
d_gene: -; j_gene: TRBJ2-3; abundance: -; v_gene: TRBV5-1; CDR3aa: CASSLEGGPTDTQYF; CDR3nt: TGCGCCAGCAGCTTGGAAGGGGGACCCACAGATACGCAGTATTTT
d_gene: -; j_gene: TRBJ2-7; abundance: -; v_gene: TRBV19; CDR3aa: CASSIGYEQYF; CDR3nt: TGTGCCAGTAGTATCGGCTACGAGCAGTACTTC
d_gene: TRBD1; j_gene: TRBJ2-7; abundance: -; v_gene: TRBV27; CDR3aa: CASRTGTYEQYF; CDR3nt: TGTGCCAGCCGGACAGGCACCTACGAGCAGTACTTC
d_gene: -; j_gene: TRBJ1-5; abundance: -; v_gene: TRBV6-5; CDR3aa: CASGLALGDQPQHF; CDR3nt: TGTGCCAGCGGCTTAGCACTCGGGGATCAGCCCCAGCATTTT
d_gene: TRBD2; j_gene: TRBJ2-3; abundance: -; v_gene: TRBV9; CDR3aa: CASSPLDSGGSDTQYF; CDR3nt: TGTGCCAGCAGCCCCCTGGACAGCGGGGGATCAGATACGCAGTATTTT
d_gene: -; j_gene: TRBJ1-6; abundance: -; v_gene: TRBV6-5; CDR3aa: CASSYLGAHGALHF; CDR3nt: TGTGCCAGCAGTTACTTGGGAGCCCATGGGGCCCTCCACTTT
d_gene: TRBD1; j_gene: TRBJ2-6; abundance: once; v_gene: TRBV7-8; CDR3aa: CASSSGQGATYSGANVLTF; CDR3nt: TGTGCCAGCAGCTCAGGACAGGGGGCAACCTACTCTGGGGCCAACGTCCTGACTTTC
d_gene: -; j_gene: TRBJ2-2; abundance: -; v_gene: TRBV19; CDR3aa: CASSLVSGIPGELFF; CDR3nt: TGTGCCAGTTCTTTGGTTAGCGGAATTCCCGGGGAGCTGTTTTTT
d_gene: TRBD1; j_gene: TRBJ2-3; abundance: -; v_gene: TRBV24-1; CDR3aa: CATSPPGQGDTQYF; CDR3nt: TGTGCCACCAGCCCTCCGGGACAGGGCGATACGCAGTATTTT
d_gene: TRBD1; j_gene: TRBJ2-3; abundance: -; v_gene: TRBV11-2; CDR3aa: CASSLRVAGGTDTQYF; CDR3nt: TGTGCCAGCAGCCTGCGGGTGGCAGGGGGAACGGATACGCAGTATTTT
d_gene: TRBD2; j_gene: TRBJ2-3; abundance: -; v_gene: TRBV27; CDR3aa: CASRGGADTQYF; CDR3nt: TGTGCCAGTCGGGGAGGGGCAGATACGCAGTATTTT
d_gene: TRBD1; j_gene: TRBJ2-1; abundance: -; v_gene: TRBV18; CDR3aa: CASRGQGPYNEQFF; CDR3nt: TGTGCCAGCCGGGGACAGGGACCCTACAATGAGCAGTTCTTC
d_gene: TRBD2; j_gene: TRBJ2-3; abundance: -; v_gene: TRBV19; CDR3aa: CASTISGGTDTQYF; CDR3nt: TGTGCCAGTACCATAAGCGGGGGCACAGATACGCAGTATTTT
d_gene: TRBD2; j_gene: TRBJ2-3; abundance: -; v_gene: TRBV10-3; CDR3aa: CAISESQRGAPDTQYF; CDR3nt: TGTGCCATCAGTGAGTCGCAGCGGGGGGCCCCAGATACGCAGTATTTT
d_gene: -; j_gene: TRBJ2-3; abundance: -; v_gene: TRBV7-6; CDR3aa: CASSTATTSSTDTQYF; CDR3nt: TGTGCCAGCAGCACCGCAACTACGTCTAGCACAGATACGCAGTATTTT
d_gene: TRBD1; j_gene: TRBJ1-1; abundance: many; v_gene: TRBV7-9; CDR3aa: CASSSDLDRGTEAFF; CDR3nt: TGTGCCAGCAGCTCCGACCTGGACAGGGGCACTGAAGCTTTCTTT
d_gene: TRBD2; j_gene: TRBJ2-1; abundance: -; v_gene: TRBV6-1; CDR3aa: CASSGLLAGSYNEQFF; CDR3nt: TGTGCCAGCAGTGGCCTACTAGCGGGGTCCTACAATGAGCAGTTCTTC
d_gene: TRBD2; j_gene: TRBJ2-3; abundance: -; v_gene: TRBV10-3; CDR3aa: CAIMASGGDTQYF; CDR3nt: TGTGCCATCATGGCTAGCGGGGGAGATACGCAGTATTTT
d_gene: TRBD2; j_gene: TRBJ2-3; abundance: -; v_gene: TRBV6-2/TRBV6-3; CDR3aa: CASSYSGPSGGADTQYF; CDR3nt: TGTGCCAGCAGTTACTCGGGCCCTAGCGGGGGGGCAGATACGCAGTATTTT
d_gene: -; j_gene: TRBJ2-5; abundance: once; v_gene: TRBV12-3/TRBV12-4; CDR3aa: CAIRLGPKTQYF; CDR3nt: TGTGCCATCCGCCTGGGCCCCAAGACCCAGTACTTC
d_gene: TRBD1; j_gene: TRBJ1-5; abundance: -; v_gene: TRBV27; CDR3aa: CASSLRDSNQPQHF; CDR3nt: TGTGCCAGCAGTTTAAGGGACAGTAATCAGCCCCAGCATTTT
d_gene: -; j_gene: TRBJ2-7; abundance: -; v_gene: TRBV4-1; CDR3aa: CASSQGGTLGVFEQYF; CDR3nt: TGCGCCAGCAGCCAAGGCGGGACCTTAGGGGTGTTCGAGCAGTACTTC
d_gene: -; j_gene: TRBJ1-1; abundance: once; v_gene: TRBV10-2; CDR3aa: CASSVQDNTEAFF; CDR3nt: TGCGCCAGCAGTGTGCAGGATAACACTGAAGCTTTCTTT
d_gene: -; j_gene: TRBJ2-1; abundance: -; v_gene: TRBV11-2; CDR3aa: CASSSQGHLYNEQFF; CDR3nt: TGTGCCAGCAGCTCGCAGGGTCACCTTTACAATGAGCAGTTCTTC
d_gene: -; j_gene: TRBJ1-1; abundance: -; v_gene: TRBV5-1; CDR3aa: CASSSTAGSEAFF; CDR3nt: TGCGCCAGCAGCTCTACCGCGGGTTCTGAAGCTTTCTTT
d_gene: TRBD1; j_gene: TRBJ1-1; abundance: -; v_gene: TRBV29-1; CDR3aa: CSVGTETTEAFF; CDR3nt: TGCAGCGTCGGGACAGAAACCACTGAAGCTTTCTTT
d_gene: -; j_gene: TRBJ2-7; abundance: -; v_gene: TRBV3-1/TRBV3-2; CDR3aa: CASSQVTGMGEQYF; CDR3nt: TGTGCCAGCAGCCAAGTTACAGGGATGGGCGAGCAGTACTTC
d_gene: -; j_gene: TRBJ2-1; abundance: -; v_gene: TRBV27; CDR3aa: CASKSDRGYNEQFF; CDR3nt: TGTGCCAGCAAGTCGGACCGGGGGTACAATGAGCAGTTCTTC
d_gene: TRBD2; j_gene: TRBJ2-1; abundance: -; v_gene: TRBV29-1; CDR3aa: CSVERWGGYNEQFF; CDR3nt: TGCAGCGTTGAACGGTGGGGGGGCTACAATGAGCAGTTCTTC
d_gene: -; j_gene: TRBJ1-5; abundance: once; v_gene: TRBV9; CDR3aa: CASSPNREDQPQHF; CDR3nt: TGTGCCAGCAGCCCTAACAGGGAAGATCAGCCCCAGCATTTT
d_gene: TRBD2; j_gene: TRBJ2-3; abundance: -; v_gene: TRBV5-1; CDR3aa: CASSLVPPRGGGTDTQYF; CDR3nt: TGCGCCAGCAGCTTGGTCCCGCCTCGGGGGGGTGGGACAGATACGCAGTATTTT
d_gene: -; j_gene: TRBJ1-2; abundance: once; v_gene: TRBV28; CDR3aa: CASSLEGGYGYTF; CDR3nt: TGTGCCAGCAGTTTAGAGGGCGGGTATGGCTACACCTTC
d_gene: -; j_gene: TRBJ2-2; abundance: -; v_gene: TRBV19; CDR3aa: CASSIGQVLRTGELFF; CDR3nt: TGTGCCAGTAGTATAGGCCAGGTATTGCGAACCGGGGAGCTGTTTTTT
d_gene: -; j_gene: TRBJ1-1; abundance: -; v_gene: TRBV6-6; CDR3aa: CASSRASPGENTEAFF; CDR3nt: TGTGCCAGCAGTCGCGCCTCCCCAGGGGAGAACACTGAAGCTTTCTTT
d_gene: TRBD1; j_gene: TRBJ1-2; abundance: -; v_gene: TRBV30; CDR3aa: CAWRVGQGGGYTF; CDR3nt: TGTGCCTGGAGAGTGGGACAGGGTGGAGGCTACACCTTC
d_gene: -; j_gene: TRBJ2-4; abundance: -; v_gene: TRBV19; CDR3aa: CASSIQGAVRIQYF; CDR3nt: TGTGCCAGTAGTATACAAGGTGCTGTGAGGATTCAGTACTTC
d_gene: -; j_gene: TRBJ1-2; abundance: -; v_gene: TRBV7-9; CDR3aa: CASSLADRHGYTF; CDR3nt: TGTGCCAGCAGCTTAGCGGACAGACATGGCTACACCTTC
d_gene: TRBD1; j_gene: TRBJ1-1; abundance: -; v_gene: TRBV2; CDR3aa: CASRGDRVHTEAFF; CDR3nt: TGTGCCAGCAGAGGGGACAGGGTCCACACTGAAGCTTTCTTT
d_gene: -; j_gene: TRBJ1-2; abundance: once; v_gene: TRBV2; CDR3aa: CASSFETALISGYTF; CDR3nt: TGTGCCAGCAGTTTCGAGACAGCCCTTATTTCCGGCTACACCTTC
d_gene: -; j_gene: TRBJ1-1; abundance: -; v_gene: TRBV7-2; CDR3aa: CASSLGRGFMNTEAFF; CDR3nt: TGTGCCAGCAGCTTAGGTAGGGGGTTTATGAACACTGAAGCTTTCTTT
d_gene: TRBD1; j_gene: TRBJ2-1; abundance: few; v_gene: TRBV2; CDR3aa: CASIRDRGNEQFF; CDR3nt: TGTGCCAGCATTAGGGACAGGGGAAATGAGCAGTTCTTC